The 22 T cell receptor beta chains presented below share a single source sample, sequenced in a study of cytomegalovirus exposure and HLA in healthy donors (dated by TCRdb to the late 2010s). Library generation was performed with the immunoSEQ multiplex PCR assay. The multiplex PCR relied on a mix of 60 forward primers for TCR Vbeta segments and 13 reverse primers for TCR Jbeta segments. The source is immuneACCESS, and TCRdb retained only in-frame sequences with V and J called. Part of the clones is not carried over; for the studies checked, unresolved V genes explain less than half of this, and the remainder is unexplained. Within this sample are some 170,000 clones, with more than 65% of them counted one time only. 4.5% to 5% of the sample is held by the ten biggest clonotypes. Sequenced material: PBMCs. These receptors all come from a man aged 18 to 35 in good health and CMV-seropositive.

This clone was counted only a few times. V is TRBV15 and J is TRBJ2-1, with a possible D match to TRBD2 (6 bases). Germline values: CDR1 LNHNV, CDR2 YYDKDF (reference sequence). The length of the CDR3 is 17 residues. V was pared by 3 bases and J by 0 bases, with 15 bases between. The CDR3 nucleotides read TGTGCCACCAGCAGGTACTCCACGACTAGCTCCTACAATGAGCAGTTCTTC. Residues: CATSRYSTTSSYNEQFF.

V gene TRBV7-9 combines with J gene TRBJ2-5, with TRBD1 matching 7 bases. The CDR3 loop spans 15 amino acids. Germline CDR1 and CDR2: SEHNR and FQNEAQ (reference sequence). The V gene end was trimmed by 1 base and the J gene end by 5 bases; junction bases not matched to a gene: 7. CDR3 DNA sequence: TGTGCCAGCAGCTTAGGGGACAGCTGGGGGGAGACCCAGTACTTC. This translates into CASSLGDSWGETQYF.

The gene calls are TRBV11-3 and TRBJ2-1, with TRBD2 matching over 7 bases. With 4 bases clipped from V and 2 bases from J, the junction kept 14 bases outside the gene matches. In germline, CDR1 is SGHNT, CDR2 YENEEA. CDR3 size: 18 residues. CDR3 coding DNA: TGTGCCAGCAGCTCCGCTACCTGGGACTACCAGACCTACAATGAGCAGTTCTTC. As protein: CASSSATWDYQTYNEQFF. The variable domain in full, completed from reference TRBV11-3 and TRBJ2-1, reads EAGVVQSPRYKIIEKKQPVAFWCNPISGHNTLYWYLQNLGQGPELLIRYENEEAVDDSQLPKDRFSAERLKGVDSTLKIQPAELGDSAVYLCASSSATWDYQTYNEQFFGPGTRLTVL.

V is TRBV9 and J is TRBJ2-2; tentatively, D is TRBD2 (6 bases). Germline V gives CDR1 SGDLS, CDR2 YYNGEE. CDR3 size: 14 residues. V lost 0 bases and J lost 5, with 8 bases in between. CDR3 protein: CASSVAGGTGELFF. The CDR3 DNA sequence: TGTGCCAGCAGCGTAGCTGGGGGGACCGGGGAGCTGTTTTTT. Supplemented by reference TRBV9 and TRBJ2-2, the full variable domain reads DSGVTQTPKHLITATGQRVTLRCSPRSGDLSVYWYQQSLDQGLQFLIQYYNGEERAKGNILERFSAQQFPDLHSELNLSSLELGDSALYFCASSVAGGTGELFFGEGSRLTVL.

This clone was recorded a few times. The chain couples TRBV6-4 to TRBJ2-3; TRBD2 might be the D (5 bases). The V end was cut by 5 bases, the J end by 6 bases, with 18 bases between. The CDR3 length is 15 residues. Germline V gene lookup returns CDR1 MRHNA and CDR2 SNTAGT. The CDR3 loop is CASSPEGPSSDTQYF. DNA for the CDR3: TGTGCCAGCAGTCCCGAAGGGCCTAGCTCCGATACGCAGTATTTT.

This chain uses TRBV2 with TRBJ1-2; D possibly corresponds to TRBD1 (6 bases). With 4 bases removed from V and 8 bases from J, the gap between germline ends came to 14 bases. The CDR3 extends over 13 amino acids. Per germline, CDR1 SNHLY and CDR2 FYNNEI. The CDR3 reads CASSVARGYGYTF. Here the CDR3 DNA reads TGTGCCAGCAGTGTTGCCAGGGGATACGGCTACACCTTC.

This clone was seen a handful of times. This chain connects TRBV28 to TRBJ1-2, with D unclear. The CDR3 sequence is 12 residues long. Germline V lookup: CDR1 MDHEN, CDR2 SYDVKM. The V end was cut by 2 bases, the J end by 7 bases, with 8 bases between. The CDR3 loop is CASSLEGFGYTF. The CDR3 region has the DNA TGTGCCAGCAGTTTAGAGGGTTTTGGCTACACCTTC.

About this clone: At one end the junction does not follow the germline gene, possibly because of a read error. The rearrangement uses TRBV19 and TRBJ1-2; D call uncertain. Germline loops: CDR1 LNHDA, CDR2 SQIVND (reference sequence). CDR3 length: 12 amino acids. CDR3 amino acids: CASSIGASPWIF. CDR3 in DNA: TGTGCCAGTAGTATAGGGGCTTCCCCCTGGATCTTC.

The chain uses TRBV7-2 and TRBJ1-1; D is unresolved. Deletions cut 3 bases from V and 5 bases from J, with 13 bases between. The V gene's germline CDR1 is SGHTA and CDR2 FQGNSA. The CDR3 runs 14 residues. CDR3 sequence: CASSFGLSRTEAFF. In nucleotides, the CDR3 is TGTGCCAGCAGCTTTGGGCTGAGTAGGACTGAAGCTTTCTTT.

The rearrangement uses TRBV28 and TRBJ1-1, with D perhaps TRBD1 (6 bases). V lost 6 bases and J 7 bases, leaving 15 bases between the germline ends. Germline V gene lookup returns CDR1 MDHEN and CDR2 SYDVKM. This CDR3 region has 13 residues. DNA of the CDR3: TGTGCCAGCAGCCCTGATGGACAGCTTGAAGCTTTCTTT. It is translated as CASSPDGQLEAFF. Based on the CDR3 plus reference TRBV28 and TRBJ1-1, the full variable domain is DVKVTQSSRYLVKRTGEKVFLECVQDMDHENMFWYRQDPGLGLRLIYFSYDVKMKEKGDIPEGYSVSREKKERFSLILESASTNQTSMYLCASSPDGQLEAFFGQGTRLTVV.

There are a few counts of this clone. This sequence joins TRBV5-4 and TRBJ1-4; 7 bases are a match to TRBD1. This CDR3 has 15 amino acids. Germline CDR1 and CDR2: SGHNT and YYREEE (reference sequence). With V trimmed by 3 bases and J by 3 bases, 5 bases remained unmatched. The CDR3 spells CASSSTGTANEKLFF. The CDR3 DNA reads TGTGCCAGCAGCTCAACGGGGACAGCTAATGAAAAACTGTTTTTT.

In its sample, this clone was seen once. The V call is TRBV7-3, the J call TRBJ2-1; D ambiguous. Germline lookup yields CDR1 SGHTA and CDR2 FQGTGA. The CDR3 runs to 15 residues. V lost 0 bases and J 5 bases, leaving 11 bases between the germline ends. The CDR3 nucleotides read TGTGCCAGCAGCTTAACTCCCGGCCGGGACAATGAGCAGTTCTTC. It encodes CASSLTPGRDNEQFF.

The V and J genes are TRBV5-6 and TRBJ1-2; D is perhaps TRBD1 (5 bases). Deletions cut 0 bases from V and 8 bases from J, with 8 bases between. The length of the CDR3 is 12 residues. Germline V gene data show CDR1 as SGHDT and CDR2 as YYEEEE. For the CDR3, the DNA is TGTGCCAGCAGCTTGGGACAGACGGGCTACACCTTC. Its translation: CASSLGQTGYTF.

The J gene is TRBJ1-4, the V gene TRBV28; D might be TRBD1 (5 bases). V was clipped by 7 bases and J by 5 bases, with 14 bases between them. Per the germline V gene, CDR1 is MDHEN and CDR2 is SYDVKM. The CDR3 consists of 14 residues. CDR3 amino acids: CASTSRGLNEKLFF. The CDR3 DNA reads TGTGCCAGCACCTCCCGGGGGTTGAATGAAAAACTGTTTTTT.

This CDR3 reads CASSEYFAGPDTEAFF. The CDR3 nucleotides read TGTGCCAGCAGTGAATATTTTGCAGGGCCCGACACTGAAGCTTTCTTT. V and J are TRBV25-1 and TRBJ1-1; perhaps TRBD1 as D (5 bases). The CDR3 is 16 residues long. The germline CDR1 and CDR2 sequences are MGHDK and SYGVNS. The V and J ends lost 0 bases and 3 bases respectively, with 14 bases between them.

This clone occurred a few times. The V gene is TRBV21-1, the J gene TRBJ2-1; TRBD1, the table's D call, was not compared with the DNA. TRBV21-1 corresponds to a pseudogene. This CDR3 is 15 amino acids long. CDR3 region: CASSKAASSYNEQFF. CDR3 bases: TGTGCCAGCAGCAAAGCGGCTTCCTCCTACAATGAGCAGTTCTTC.

The gene calls are TRBV7-8 and TRBJ2-5; D possibly corresponds to TRBD2 (5 bases). V gave up 0 bases and J gave up 5 bases, with 16 bases separating them. CDR3 length: 16 amino acids. Germline assignment: CDR1 SGHVS and CDR2 FQNEAQ. This CDR3 reads CASSLAGLRTGETQYF. CDR3 DNA: TGTGCCAGCAGCTTAGCTGGTTTACGCACGGGGGAGACCCAGTACTTC.

The V gene is TRBV27, the J gene TRBJ1-1; D is possibly TRBD1 (5 bases). This CDR3 is built from 17 residues. CDR1 and CDR2 (germline): MNHEY, SMNVEV (reference sequence). V was clipped by 7 bases and J by 4 bases, with 25 bases between them. The DNA for the CDR3 is TGTGCCAGCACCCCCGATGTCTCCCCCTTGGGGGGCACTGAAGCTTTCTTT. It encodes CASTPDVSPLGGTEAFF.

This chain connects TRBV28 to TRBJ2-2; D might be TRBD2 (5 bases). Looked up from germline, CDR1 is MDHEN and CDR2 is SYDVKM. This CDR3 region has 13 residues. The V and J ends lost 5 bases and 7 bases respectively, with 11 bases between them. For the CDR3, the DNA is TGTGCCAGCAGTGAAGCGGAGGACGGGGAGCTGTTTTTT. It codes for CASSEAEDGELFF.

A few counts support this clone. The V call is TRBV11-2, the J call TRBJ1-1; tentative D call: TRBD1 (6 bases). The CDR3 loop spans 13 amino acids. Looked up from germline, CDR1 is SGHAT and CDR2 is FQNNGV. Deletions cut 3 bases from V and 4 bases from J, with 9 bases between. The CDR3 coding sequence is TGTGCCAGCAGCTTCCGGGGGGCCACTGAAGCTTTCTTT. Protein product: CASSFRGATEAFF.

The chain joins TRBV4-1 to TRBJ1-4; TRBD1 is a possible D gene (6 bases). V was shortened by 0 bases and J by 5 bases, with 16 bases between the two germline ends. The CDR3 length is 17 residues. Germline V lookup: CDR1 MGHRA, CDR2 YSYEKL. In nucleotides, the CDR3 is TGCGCCAGCAGCCAAGAAACCAGGGGTCGCGGGAATGAAAAACTGTTTTTT. Translated: CASSQETRGRGNEKLFF.

The rearrangement links TRBV18 to TRBJ2-3, with TRBD2 as a possible D gene (5 bases). This CDR3 is built from 15 residues. CDR1 and CDR2 (germline): KGHSH, LQKENI. V was trimmed by 2 bases and J by 5 bases, leaving 14 bases between them. CDR3 amino acids: CASSPFKGDGDTQYF. The CDR3 DNA reads TGTGCCAGCTCACCATTTAAGGGAGACGGAGATACGCAGTATTTT.